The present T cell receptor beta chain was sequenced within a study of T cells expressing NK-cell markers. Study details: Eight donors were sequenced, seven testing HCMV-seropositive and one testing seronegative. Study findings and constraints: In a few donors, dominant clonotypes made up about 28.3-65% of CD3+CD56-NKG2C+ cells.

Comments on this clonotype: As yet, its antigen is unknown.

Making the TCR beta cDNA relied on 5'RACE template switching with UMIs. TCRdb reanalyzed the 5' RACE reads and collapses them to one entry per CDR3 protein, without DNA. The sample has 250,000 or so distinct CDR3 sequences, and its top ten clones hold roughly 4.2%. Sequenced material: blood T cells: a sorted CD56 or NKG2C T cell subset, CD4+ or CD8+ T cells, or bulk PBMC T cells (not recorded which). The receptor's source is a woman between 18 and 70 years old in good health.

This CDR3 is CASSQVSNTEAFF. The gene calls are TRBV3-1 and TRBJ1-1. The germline V gene encodes CDR1 LGHDT and CDR2 YNNKEL (reference sequence). The CDR3 extends over 13 amino acids.